The 22 T cell receptor beta chains listed next were all sequenced from one sample in a study of response to subunit inactivated influenza vaccine. TCRdb re-derived calls from the RT-PCR reads in MiXCR, one entry per CDR3 protein. The data contain 650,000 to 800,000 distinct CDR3 sequences, less than 20% of them singletons. Sequenced material: PBMCs from blood, taken less than 6 days after vaccination. The receptors stem from a man aged 45-65 years who received an inactivated influenza vaccine.

The table lists this clonotype with a few counts. The chain recombines TRBV7-2 with TRBJ2-7, with D unresolved. This CDR3 contains 13 residues. Germline CDR1 SGHTA, CDR2 FQGNSA. The V end was cut by 5 bases, the J end by 6 bases, with 14 bases between. The CDR3 is CASSPPMVREQYF. The DNA for the CDR3 is TGTGCCAGCAGCCCGCCGATGGTCCGCGAGCAGTACTTC.

The sample holds a few counts of this clonotype. The rearrangement uses TRBV4-3 and TRBJ2-3; 9 bases agree with TRBD2. CDR1 is LGHNA, CDR2 YSLEER, per germline. The CDR3 is made up of 18 amino acids. J was trimmed by 4 bases and V by 0 bases; bases with no gene match: 11. This CDR3 is CASSQDVVAGVWADTQYF. In DNA, the CDR3 is TGCGCCAGCAGCCAAGATGTAGTAGCGGGAGTTTGGGCAGATACGCAGTATTTT.

The rearrangement links TRBV6-1 to TRBJ2-2; D call uncertain. Germline CDR1 reads MNHNS; CDR2 reads SASEGT. The CDR3 spans 14 residues. Trimming cost V 4 bases and J 3 bases, with 9 bases left between them. The CDR3 protein is CASSGELHTGELFF. CDR3 nucleotide sequence: TGTGCCAGCAGTGGGGAACTGCACACCGGGGAGCTGTTTTTT.

This clonotype turned up a few times. The rearrangement joins TRBV29-1 to TRBJ2-3; TRBD2 aligns across 10 bases. The CDR3 has 16 residues. Unmatched junction bases numbered 10, after V lost 5 bases and J lost 2 bases. Germline V lookup: CDR1 SQVTM, CDR2 ANQGSEA. The CDR3 is CSVRGLLAGNTDTQYF. DNA of the CDR3: TGCAGCGTTCGGGGGCTACTAGCGGGGAACACAGATACGCAGTATTTT.

This clonotype was counted a few times. The chain recombines TRBV4-1 with TRBJ2-1, with 9 bases aligning to TRBD1. The CDR3 length is 16 residues. Per germline, CDR1 MGHRA and CDR2 YSYEKL. Trimming cost V 5 bases and J 7 bases; bases outside gene matches: 12. The CDR3 protein is CASSRDPGQGFNEQFF. The CDR3 nucleotides read TGCGCCAGCAGCAGGGATCCAGGACAGGGGTTTAATGAGCAGTTCTTC.

This clonotype was observed a few times. The CDR3 DNA reads TGCAGCTCGCGTCGTGGTGGGGGAATGGAGACCCAGTACTTC. Translating it yields CSSRRGGGMETQYF. This sequence joins TRBV29-1 and TRBJ2-5; D is perhaps TRBD1 or TRBD2 (5 bases each). This CDR3 contains 14 residues. V lost 8 bases and J lost 5, with 21 bases in between. Germline CDR1 and CDR2: SQVTM and ANQGSEA.

The genes are TRBV29-1 and TRBJ2-7, with D possibly matching TRBD1 (5 bases). CDR1 and CDR2 from the germline V gene are SQVTM and ANQGSEA. The CDR3 covers 14 residues. V was trimmed by 4 bases and J by 0 bases, leaving 13 bases between them. CDR3 in DNA: TGCAGCGTTGCAGGGTCGATTAGCTCCTACGAGCAGTACTTC. Its protein is CSVAGSISSYEQYF.

This clonotype appeared a few times. This chain's CDR3 is CASSPGKRYSNQPQHF. For the CDR3, the DNA is TGTGCCAGCAGTCCAGGGAAAAGATATAGCAATCAGCCCCAGCATTTT. The chain links TRBV12-3 or TRBV12-4 to TRBJ1-5, with D tentatively TRBD1 (5 bases). This CDR3 contains 16 residues. Between the trimmed V and J ends, which lost 5 bases and 0 bases, there was a span of 14 bases.

This clonotype was observed at least ten times. CDR3 nucleotides: TGTGCCAGCAGTGAACTGGGACGGTACGAGCAGTACTTC. It is translated as CASSELGRYEQYF. The V and J genes are TRBV25-1 and TRBJ2-7, with D possibly called TRBD1 or TRBD2 (5 bases each). V lost 2 bases and J 4 bases, leaving 9 bases between the germline ends. Germline CDR1 reads MGHDK; CDR2 reads SYGVNS. The CDR3 loop spans 13 amino acids.

This chain connects TRBV29-1 to TRBJ2-7, with D perhaps TRBD2 (5 bases). The germline gives CDR1 SQVTM, CDR2 ANQGSEA. The CDR3 is made up of 12 amino acids. The V end was cut by 8 bases, the J end by 0 bases, with 11 bases between. Here the CDR3 reads CSQRDISYEQYF. Written as DNA, the CDR3 is TGCAGCCAACGGGATATCTCCTACGAGCAGTACTTC.

The table lists this clonotype with a few counts. The gene calls are TRBV7-6 and TRBJ2-2, with TRBD1 matching 8 bases. This CDR3 comprises 17 residues. With 5 bases clipped from V and 4 bases from J, the junction kept 12 bases outside the gene matches. Per the germline V gene, CDR1 is SGHVS and CDR2 is FNYEAQ. The CDR3: CASSPRRQGLTTGELFF. As DNA, the CDR3 is TGTGCCAGCAGCCCAAGGAGACAGGGGTTAACCACCGGGGAGCTGTTTTTT. The whole variable domain, filled in from reference TRBV7-6 and TRBJ2-2, reads GAGVSQSPRYKVTKRGQDVALRCDPISGHVSLYWYRQALGQGPEFLTYFNYEAQQDKSGLPNDRFSAERPEGSISTLTIQRTEQRDSAMYRCASSPRRQGLTTGELFFGEGSRLTVL.

Only one count was recorded for this clonotype. Lacking the conserved final phenylalanine or tryptophan, this CDR3 likely reflects a read error. Because the CDR3's place on the DNA is in doubt, the DNA is left out and the CDR3 is given as listed by TCRdb. This chain uses TRBV6-5 with TRBJ1-2. Germline assignment: CDR1 MNHEY and CDR2 SVGAGI. The CDR3 is 14 residues long, ends included. The CDR3 sequence is CASSYLKPPLIWTI.

This clonotype was seen a handful of times. V and J are TRBV20-1 and TRBJ2-1; D is perhaps TRBD2 (6 bases). Germline CDR1 reads DFQATT; CDR2 reads SNEGSKA (reference sequence). The CDR3 is made up of 16 amino acids. The V gene lost 0 bases and the J gene lost 0 bases, with 12 bases spanning the gap. CDR3 in DNA: TGCAGTGCTAGAGATTGGGGGGTCAGCTCCTACAATGAGCAGTTCTTC. Translated, it gives CSARDWGVSSYNEQFF.

This clonotype appeared a few times. The genes are TRBV3-1 and TRBJ2-2, with D tentatively TRBD1 (5 bases). The CDR3 extends over 15 amino acids. Per the germline V gene, CDR1 is LGHDT and CDR2 is YNNKEL (reference sequence). V lost 5 bases and J lost 6, with 16 bases in between. The CDR3 region has the DNA TGTGCCAGCAGCGGCCGACTTGCAGGGTCCGGGGAGCTGTTTTTT. Protein: CASSGRLAGSGELFF.

The J gene is TRBJ2-3, the V gene TRBV7-2; D may be TRBD1 or TRBD2 (5 bases each). The length of the CDR3 is 15 residues. Germline lookup yields CDR1 SGHTA and CDR2 FQGNSA. V was trimmed by 5 bases and J by 0 bases, leaving 12 bases between them. The CDR3, as DNA: TGTGCCAGCAGCCCCCAGTGGGGGAGCACAGATACGCAGTATTTT. It yields the protein CASSPQWGSTDTQYF.

This clonotype was counted only a few times. The chain recombines TRBV5-1 with TRBJ1-1; 8 bases line up with TRBD1. Looked up from germline, CDR1 is SGHRS and CDR2 is YFSETQ. This CDR3 has 13 residues. J lost 8 bases, V lost 6 bases, and 9 bases had no gene match. In nucleotides, the CDR3 is TGCGCCAGCACGCGAGACAGGGGAGGAGAAGCTTTCTTT. Residues: CASTRDRGGEAFF.

V usage is TRBV30 and J usage is TRBJ2-6; D gene uncertain. The CDR3 extends over 12 amino acids. Trimming shortened V by 0 bases and J by 5 bases, and 2 bases separated the two germline ends. Looked up from germline, CDR1 is GTSNPN and CDR2 is SVGIG (reference sequence). CDR3 nucleotide sequence: TGTGCCTGGAGTGTCTGGGCCAACGTCCTGACTTTC. It codes for CAWSVWANVLTF.

DNA for the CDR3: TGCAGTGCTAGCCACAGGGGGACAGAGCAGTACTTC. As protein: CSASHRGTEQYF. The chain couples TRBV20-1 to TRBJ2-7; 8 bases agree with TRBD1. CDR3 length: 12 residues. Germline assignment: CDR1 DFQATT and CDR2 SNEGSKA (reference sequence). Germline trimming cut 3 bases from V and 7 bases from J; bases unmatched to any gene: 5.

This clonotype was observed a handful of times. This sequence joins TRBV5-1 and TRBJ1-4; possibly TRBD1 for D (6 bases). The V and J ends lost 4 bases and 4 bases respectively, with 14 bases between them. The CDR3 has 15 residues. Germline V gene lookup returns CDR1 SGHRS and CDR2 YFSETQ. CDR3 bases: TGCGCCAGCAGCCTAGGACAGCCTTTTAATGAAAAACTGTTTTTT. This sequence encodes CASSLGQPFNEKLFF. The entire variable domain, with the rest obtained from reference TRBV5-1 and TRBJ1-4, is as follows: KAGVTQTPRYLIKTRGQQVTLSCSPISGHRSVSWYQQTPGQGLQFLFEYFSETQRNKGNFPGRFSGRQFSNSRSEMNVSTLELGDSALYLCASSLGQPFNEKLFFGSGTQLSVL.

CDR3 in DNA: TGTGCCAGCAGATCCGGCTCCCTGGGGTACAATGAGCAGTTCTTC. Translation gives CASRSGSLGYNEQFF. The chain links TRBV6-1 to TRBJ2-1; D gene unclear. The CDR3 sequence is 15 residues long. With 6 bases removed from V and 4 bases from J, the gap between germline ends came to 16 bases. Germline V gene lookup returns CDR1 MNHNS and CDR2 SASEGT.

The rearrangement links TRBV4-1 to TRBJ2-3; TRBD2 might be the D (6 bases). The CDR3 sequence is 13 residues long. CDR1 and CDR2 from the germline V gene are MGHRA and YSYEKL. The V gene lost 1 base and the J gene lost 7 bases, with 9 bases spanning the gap. The CDR3 loop reads CASSQAGDYTQYF. The DNA for the CDR3 is TGCGCCAGCAGCCAAGCTGGGGACTATACGCAGTATTTT.

The chain couples TRBV28 to TRBJ2-7; D is perhaps TRBD2 (7 bases). V was pared by 8 bases and J by 1 base, with 15 bases between. The CDR3 sequence is 14 residues long. Germline V gives CDR1 MDHEN, CDR2 SYDVKM. The CDR3 nucleotides read TGTGCCAGCGGGTGGGGGGGGCGATCCTACGAGCAGTACTTC. Translation: CASGWGGRSYEQYF. Drawing the rest from reference TRBV28 and TRBJ2-7, the complete variable domain is DVKVTQSSRYLVKRTGEKVFLECVQDMDHENMFWYRQDPGLGLRLIYFSYDVKMKEKGDIPEGYSVSREKKERFSLILESASTNQTSMYLCASGWGGRSYEQYFGPGTRLTVT.